Included here is one T cell receptor beta chain sequence, with context. The sample originates from a study of cytomegalovirus exposure and HLA in healthy donors. The PCR used 60 Vbeta and 13 Jbeta primers. Authors' methods: A later analysis tallied approximately 78 million unique TCR beta chains, approximately 10 million of them shared. Produced via immunoSEQ multiplex PCR; TCRdb's table is partial and in-frame only. Clone size and the V and J calls come from that table; the DNA yielded D and trimming. The sample contains about 140,000 clones, 70% to 75% of which appear only once. CDR1 LNHDA and CDR2 SQIVND come from the germline V gene (reference sequence). The CDR3 loop spans 15 amino acids. Trimming removed 7 bases from V and 4 bases from J; junction bases left unmatched: 9.

The chain combines TRBV19 with TRBJ2-2, with 7 bases identical to TRBD1. This sequence originates from a woman in her thirties in good health and CMV-seronegative. Material: PBMCs. CDR3 in DNA: TGTGCCAGTACGTTGGGAGCAGGGGGCACCGGGGAGCTGTTTTTT. It encodes CASTLGAGGTGELFF.